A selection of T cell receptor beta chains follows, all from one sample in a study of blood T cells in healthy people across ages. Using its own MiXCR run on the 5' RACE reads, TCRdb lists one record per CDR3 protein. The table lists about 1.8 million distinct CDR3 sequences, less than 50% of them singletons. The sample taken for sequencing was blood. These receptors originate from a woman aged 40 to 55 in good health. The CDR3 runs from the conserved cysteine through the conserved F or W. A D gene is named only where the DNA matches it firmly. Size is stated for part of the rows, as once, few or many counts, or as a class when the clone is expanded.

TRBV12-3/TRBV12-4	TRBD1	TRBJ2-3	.	TGTGCCAGCAACGCCGGGACAGGCATAGATACGCAGTATTTT	CASNAGTGIDTQYF
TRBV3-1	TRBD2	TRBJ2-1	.	TGTGCCAGCAGCCAAGCGACTAGCGGGGGGCATCAGTTCTTC	CASSQATSGGHQFF
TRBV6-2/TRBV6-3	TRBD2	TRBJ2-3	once	TGTGCCAGCAGTTACGCCCCAGCGGGGGGGTCGGGGGATACGCAGTATTTT	CASSYAPAGGSGDTQYF
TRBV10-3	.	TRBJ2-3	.	TGTGCCATCCGACCGGGACGGAGCACAGATACGCAGTATTTT	CAIRPGRSTDTQYF
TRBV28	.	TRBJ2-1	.	TGTGCCTGCACCCTGGCGGGGTTCTACAATGAGCAGTTCTTC	CACTLAGFYNEQFF
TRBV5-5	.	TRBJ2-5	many	TGTGCCAGCAGCCCCCAGGGGGGCCGACAAGAGACCCAGTACTTC	CASSPQGGRQETQYF
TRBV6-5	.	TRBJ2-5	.	TGTGCCAGCAGTTACATTTTTGGGGGCATGATGGAGACCCAGTACTTC	CASSYIFGGMMETQYF
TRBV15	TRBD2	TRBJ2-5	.	TGTGCCACCAGCAGAGATCTAGCGGGGGGGCTCCAAGAGACCCAGTACTTC	CATSRDLAGGLQETQYF
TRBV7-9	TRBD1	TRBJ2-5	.	TGTGCCAGCAGCTCAGGACAGGGGGTGTTGTACTTC	CASSSGQGVLYF
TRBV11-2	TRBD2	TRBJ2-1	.	TGTGCCAGCAGCATCACTAGCGGGGGGGCCGGGGGGCCCCCAAAGAACAATGAGCAGTTCTTC	CASSITSGGAGGPPKNNEQFF
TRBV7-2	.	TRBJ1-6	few	TGTGCCAGCAGCCCCCGGACGGGTGATAATTCACCCCTCCACTTT	CASSPRTGDNSPLHF
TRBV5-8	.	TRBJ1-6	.	TGTGCCAGCAGCGGAACAGGGATTCTTAATTCACCCCTCCACTTT	CASSGTGILNSPLHF
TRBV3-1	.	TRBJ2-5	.	TGTGCCAGCAGCCAAGTTGTTGATGGGGGCCGTCGGGAGACCCAGTACTTC	CASSQVVDGGRRETQYF
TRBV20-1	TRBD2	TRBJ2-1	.	TGCAGTGCTAGGACTAGCGGGGCCAACAATGAGCAGTTCTTC	CSARTSGANNEQFF